The source of this T cell receptor (beta chain) is a study of T cell repertoires in cytomegalovirus infection. Looking at the study overall: Public TCR beta signature analysis indicated the presence of both CMV infection and matching HLA type. Overall study results and limits: Identification of carriers of CMV plus the relevant HLA was achieved through cumulative public TCR beta family frequency.

CDR3 length: 15 amino acids. V was pared by 2 bases and J by 1 base, with 11 bases between. Germline V CDR1 and CDR2: SEHNR, FQNEAQ (reference sequence). MiXCR, run by TCRdb on the reads, gives a single entry per CDR3 protein. The sample lists under 90,000 distinct CDR3 sequences, about 45% occurring once. To note about this clonotype: The antigen is unknown.

This chain uses TRBV7-9 with TRBJ2-5; TRBD1 is a possible D gene (5 bases). This sequence originates from a human donor in good health (CMV status not recorded). Some clones in this sample may be carry-over from other donors' samples. Specimen: CD8+ T cells from cultured PBMCs, collected from culture after CMV antigen stimulation. The CDR3 reads CASSLPWQGQETQYF. CDR3 sequence (DNA): TGTGCCAGCAGCTTACCTTGGCAGGGCCAAGAGACCCAGTACTTC.